This TCR beta chain was profiled in a study of beta chain features in type 1 diabetes. Study-level background: When patients were set against healthy donors, age, gender and cell yields were similar. Study findings and constraints: These data did not resolve whether HLA type affects TCRB rearrangement. Moderate but significant shortening of TCRB CDR3s was recorded in all four CD4+ subsets from Type 1 diabetes patients.

Germline loops: CDR1 LNHDA, CDR2 SQIVND (reference sequence). The CDR3 has 14 residues. V lost 7 bases and J 9 bases, leaving 19 bases between the germline ends. CD4+ naive, central memory, regulatory and stem cell-like memory cells were sorted via CD45RO/CCR7/CD25/CD127/CD95/CD27. As regards this clone: Its antigen is currently unknown.

TCRB transcripts that were expressed got sequenced, as all of the isolated RNA had been reverse transcribed. Assay used: immunoSEQ multiplex PCR; TCRdb lists only in-frame clones, some missing. The profile shows roughly 70,000 clones, 49% of them singletons. This chain joins TRBV19 and TRBJ2-1, with D possibly matching TRBD2 (6 bases). The specimen was central memory CD4+ T cells from blood. The sequence came from a man aged 25 to 40 with type 1 diabetes. As DNA, the CDR3 is TGTGCCAGTACCAGGGACCCGACAGCGGGTGAGCAGTTCTTC. Translation gives CASTRDPTAGEQFF.